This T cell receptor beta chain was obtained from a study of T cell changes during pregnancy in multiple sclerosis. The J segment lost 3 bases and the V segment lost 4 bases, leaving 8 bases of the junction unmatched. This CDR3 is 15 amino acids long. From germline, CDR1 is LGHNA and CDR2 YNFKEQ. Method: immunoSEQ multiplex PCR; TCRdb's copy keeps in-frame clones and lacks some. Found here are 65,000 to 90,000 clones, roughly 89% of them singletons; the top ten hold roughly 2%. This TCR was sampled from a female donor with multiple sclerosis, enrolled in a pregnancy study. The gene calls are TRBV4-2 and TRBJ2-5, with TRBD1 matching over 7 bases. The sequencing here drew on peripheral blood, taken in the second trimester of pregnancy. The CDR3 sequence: CASSPGGPGEETQYF. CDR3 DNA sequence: TGTGCCAGCAGCCCAGGGGGTCCAGGGGAAGAGACCCAGTACTTC.